This T cell receptor beta chain was obtained from a study of T-cell memory formation after mild COVID-19. The authors produced TCR alpha and TCR beta cDNA libraries with sample barcodes and UMIs by 5'RACE using constant-segment primers. One entry per CDR3 protein, called by TCRdb with MiXCR from the 5' RACE reads. The table includes about 270,000 distinct CDR3 sequences, under 20% detected once. The CDR3 loop spans 13 amino acids. Trimming removed 5 bases from V and 2 bases from J, with 10 bases in between. Germline V lookup: CDR1 DFQATT, CDR2 SNEGSKA (reference sequence). Sequencing was performed on PBMCs or a T cell subset sorted from them (not recorded which). The clonotype comes from a young man who had mild COVID-19 (a few samples of this study predate the infection). Cell type and time point are not known. This chain joins TRBV20-1 and TRBJ2-1; perhaps TRBD1 as D (5 bases). CDR3 DNA: TGCAGTGCTTCGTCGACAGCCTACAATGAGCAGTTCTTC. It yields the protein CSASSTAYNEQFF.